This entry lists 30 T cell receptor beta chains sequenced from one sample in a study of control samples from healthy donors and cancer patients. Method: immunoSEQ multiplex PCR; TCRdb's copy keeps in-frame clones and lacks some. The table records about 170,000 clones, approximately 86% of them present only once. Sequenced material: blood. Source of these receptors: a young woman in good health.

The chain recombines TRBV27 with TRBJ1-1; TRBD1 agrees at 9 bases. The junction had 4 bases not matched to a gene; V was cut back by 3 bases and J by 2 bases. This CDR3 has 15 amino acids. Germline assignment: CDR1 MNHEY and CDR2 SMNVEV (reference sequence). The CDR3 sequence: CASSFDRGGNTEAFF. The CDR3 DNA sequence: TGTGCCAGCAGTTTCGACAGGGGGGGAAACACTGAAGCTTTCTTT.

CDR3 nucleotide sequence: TGTGCCAGCAGTCCATGGGATAAACAGGGGGCAGGAGCTGGAAACACCATATATTTT. It yields the protein CASSPWDKQGAGAGNTIYF. The chain uses TRBV6-6 and TRBJ1-3, with 9 bases identical to TRBD1. This CDR3 is 19 amino acids long. Germline V gives CDR1 MNHNY, CDR2 SVGAGI (reference sequence). The V and J ends lost 5 bases and 2 bases, in that order; junction bases with no gene match: 16.

The chain recombines TRBV30 with TRBJ2-1; possibly TRBD1 or TRBD2 for D (5 bases each). From germline, CDR1 is GTSNPN and CDR2 SVGIG (reference sequence). The V end lost 1 base, the J end lost 8 bases, and 9 bases lay between the germline ends. The CDR3 has 12 residues. DNA of the CDR3: TGTGCCTGGAGTGGGGGACGGGATGAGCAGTTCTTC. Translating it yields CAWSGGRDEQFF.

The rearrangement uses TRBV4-1 and TRBJ1-1; D call uncertain. The CDR3 sequence is 14 residues long. The V gene's germline CDR1 is MGHRA and CDR2 YSYEKL. The V end lost 4 bases, the J end lost 1 base, and 10 bases lay between the germline ends. The CDR3 reads CASSPGLTNTEAFF. CDR3 DNA: TGCGCCAGCAGCCCTGGATTAACGAACACTGAAGCTTTCTTT.

CDR3 coding DNA: TGTGCCAGCAGCCCGGGACTAGGACCAGATACGCAGTATTTT. Its protein is CASSPGLGPDTQYF. The chain employs TRBV6-5 and TRBJ2-3; TRBD2 agrees at 8 bases. CDR3 length: 14 residues. Germline V gene data show CDR1 as MNHEY and CDR2 as SVGAGI. V lost 6 bases and J lost 4; bases outside the gene matches: 6.

The J gene is TRBJ2-1, the V gene TRBV9; possible D gene TRBD1, 5 bases. Germline-derived CDR1 and CDR2 are SGDLS and YYNGEE. Trimming took 3 bases from V and 2 from J, leaving 18 bases between them. The CDR3 totals 17 residues. The CDR3 DNA is TGTGCCAGCAGCGGGGGCCTAGTTCGGTCGACCTACAATGAGCAGTTCTTC. Amino acid sequence: CASSGGLVRSTYNEQFF.

The genes are TRBV6-6 and TRBJ2-7; 7 bases line up with TRBD1. V dropped 5 bases and J dropped 6; count of bases not matched to a gene: 4. The CDR3 is 12 residues long. Per the germline V gene, CDR1 is MNHNY and CDR2 is SVGAGI (reference sequence). The CDR3 here is CASSEGAGEQYF. The CDR3 DNA reads as TGTGCCAGCAGTGAGGGGGCGGGCGAGCAGTACTTC.

The chain has TRBV11-3 and TRBJ2-3, with 9 bases matching TRBD1. The germline V gene encodes CDR1 SGHNT and CDR2 YENEEA. J was trimmed by 2 bases and V by 2 bases; bases with no gene match: 2. The CDR3 consists of 15 residues. CDR3 DNA sequence: TGTGCCAGCAGCTTACGGACAGGGGACACAGATACGCAGTATTTT. Amino acids: CASSLRTGDTDTQYF.

This chain links TRBV6-2 or TRBV6-3 with TRBJ2-2; TRBD2 agrees at 13 bases. From germline, CDR1 is MNHEY and CDR2 SVGEGT. This CDR3 spans 16 amino acids. V lost 5 bases and J lost 7; bases outside the gene matches: 7. The CDR3 DNA is TGTGCCAGCAGTCGGACTAGCGGGAGAAACCTCGGGGAGCTGTTTTTT. Amino acid sequence: CASSRTSGRNLGELFF.

The chain links TRBV11-2 to TRBJ2-5; D is uncertain. With 1 base removed from V and 5 bases from J, the gap between germline ends came to 5 bases. CDR1 SGHAT and CDR2 FQNNGV come from the germline V gene. The CDR3 runs 12 residues. The CDR3 here is CASSLVRETQYF. Written as DNA, the CDR3 is TGTGCCAGCAGCTTAGTACGGGAGACCCAGTACTTC.

The chain is built from TRBV10-3 and TRBJ1-1; D is unresolved. CDR3 length: 13 amino acids. V gave up 6 bases and J gave up 1 base, with 9 bases separating them. Germline loops: CDR1 ENHRY, CDR2 SYGVKD. DNA of the CDR3: TGTGCCATCAGGCCTCCGGAGAACACTGAAGCTTTCTTT. Amino acids: CAIRPPENTEAFF.

This chain uses TRBV6-5 with TRBJ2-7; D call uncertain. Looked up from germline, CDR1 is MNHEY and CDR2 is SVGAGI. Trimming cost V 6 bases and J 4 bases, with 7 bases left between them. This CDR3 is 11 amino acids long. The CDR3 DNA reads as TGTGCCAGCAGGCAAAAGTACGAGCAGTACTTC. Translating gives CASRQKYEQYF.

The J gene is TRBJ2-3, the V gene TRBV6-5; D is undetermined. Trimming pared 8 bases from V and 4 bases from J, leaving 13 bases between. The CDR3 is made up of 13 amino acids. Germline CDR1 reads MNHEY; CDR2 reads SVGAGI. CDR3: CASGRQVPDTQYF. DNA for the CDR3: TGTGCCAGCGGAAGGCAGGTTCCAGATACGCAGTATTTT.

The chain is built from TRBV12-3 or TRBV12-4 and TRBJ1-5; the match to TRBD1 covers 7 bases. This CDR3 spans 13 amino acids. Trimming cost V 6 bases and J 7 bases; bases outside gene matches: 6. The CDR3 sequence: CASSNRGGQPQHF. The CDR3 DNA follows: TGTGCCAGCAGCAACAGGGGCGGGCAGCCCCAGCATTTT.

The V and J genes are TRBV29-1 and TRBJ2-2; unclear D gene. The CDR3 has 11 residues. Trimming took 7 bases from V and 3 from J, leaving 6 bases between them. Germline CDR1 reads SQVTM; CDR2 reads ANQGSEA. This CDR3 reads CSAPDTGELFF. Written as DNA, the CDR3 is TGCAGCGCCCCGGACACCGGGGAGCTGTTTTTT.

The DNA for the CDR3 is TGTGCCAGCAGCTTAGCCCTGGAGACAGATACGCAGTATTTT. This sequence encodes CASSLALETDTQYF. This chain joins TRBV7-9 and TRBJ2-3, with no clear D. The V end was cut by 0 bases, the J end by 3 bases, with 7 bases between. This CDR3 is 14 amino acids long. Germline values: CDR1 SEHNR, CDR2 FQNEAQ (reference sequence).

V is TRBV18 and J is TRBJ1-2; 8 bases match TRBD1. Germline values: CDR1 KGHSH, CDR2 LQKENI. V trimming: 3 bases; J trimming: 5 bases; junction bases outside the gene matches: 11. The CDR3 is made up of 16 amino acids. DNA of the CDR3: TGTGCCAGCTCACCCCAACAGGGGGAATATGGGTATGGCTACACCTTC. It encodes CASSPQQGEYGYGYTF.

The chain has TRBV10-3 and TRBJ1-1; the D gene is possibly TRBD1 (5 bases). The germline V and J ends were trimmed by 4 bases and 5 bases, with 20 bases remaining between them. The CDR3 has 16 amino acids. Germline CDR1 is ENHRY and CDR2 is SYGVKD. The CDR3 DNA is TGTGCCATCAGTGTAGGTCCGGCGGCAGGGCAGACTGAAGCTTTCTTT. Encoded protein: CAISVGPAAGQTEAFF.

The chain recombines TRBV3-1 (or the pseudogene TRBV3-2) with TRBJ2-7; 8 positions agree with TRBD1. V dropped 3 bases and J dropped 3; count of bases not matched to a gene: 10. The CDR3 extends over 16 amino acids. Germline CDR1 reads LGHDT; CDR2 reads YNNKEL (reference sequence). The CDR3 loop is CASSQTTGAFLYEQYV. The DNA of the CDR3 is TGTGCCAGCAGCCAGACGACAGGGGCTTTCCTCTACGAGCAGTACGTC.

CDR3 amino acids: CASTTGPDSYEQYF. CDR3 DNA: TGTGCCAGCACCACTGGGCCCGATTCCTACGAGCAGTACTTC. V is TRBV18 and J is TRBJ2-7, with D unclear. The CDR3 covers 14 residues. Between the trimmed V and J ends, which lost 8 bases and 1 base, there was a span of 15 bases. Germline V gene sequence: CDR1 KGHSH, CDR2 LQKENI.

The V call is TRBV14, the J call TRBJ2-2; D not resolved. The germline V gene encodes CDR1 SGHDN and CDR2 FVKESK. V was trimmed by 1 base and J by 5 bases, leaving 14 bases between them. The CDR3 has 16 amino acids. CDR3 amino acids: CASSQVVGLRTGELFF. For the CDR3, the DNA is TGTGCCAGCAGCCAAGTTGTCGGGTTGAGGACCGGGGAGCTGTTTTTT.

This chain links TRBV10-3 with TRBJ1-2, with D possibly TRBD1 on 6 matching bases. Germline loops: CDR1 ENHRY, CDR2 SYGVKD. This CDR3 has 17 residues. Deletions cut 6 bases from V and 2 bases from J, with 22 bases between. As DNA, the CDR3 is TGTGCCATCAGCTCCGAAGCGCAGGGGAGGGGAAACTATGGCTACACCTTC. Amino acid sequence: CAISSEAQGRGNYGYTF.

The gene calls are TRBV6-5 and TRBJ1-2; D possibly corresponds to TRBD1 (5 bases). V lost 6 bases and J 3 bases, leaving 17 bases between the germline ends. Germline V gives CDR1 MNHEY, CDR2 SVGAGI. The CDR3 loop spans 15 amino acids. The CDR3 protein is CASSRQSRGDYGYTF. The CDR3 DNA follows: TGTGCCAGCAGCCGACAGTCCCGAGGGGACTATGGCTACACCTTC.

This rearrangement joins TRBV29-1 to TRBJ2-1; 7 bases map to TRBD1. Trimming took 6 bases from V and 2 from J; bases not matched to a gene: 1. CDR3 size: 12 residues. Per the germline V gene, CDR1 is SQVTM and CDR2 is ANQGSEA. The CDR3 region has the DNA TGCAGCGTACAGGGGACCTACAATGAGCAGTTCTTC. It codes for CSVQGTYNEQFF.

V is TRBV18 and J is TRBJ1-1; 10 nucleotides line up with TRBD1. This CDR3 is 13 amino acids long. Germline trimming cut 8 bases from V and 6 bases from J; bases unmatched to any gene: 6. Germline assignment: CDR1 KGHSH and CDR2 LQKENI. Here the CDR3 DNA reads TGTGCCAGCCACGGACAGGGGGGCCCTGAAGCTTTCTTT. It translates to CASHGQGGPEAFF.

The V and J genes are TRBV10-3 and TRBJ1-1; 9 bases match TRBD1. The V segment lost 2 bases and the J segment 5 bases; nucleotides outside the gene matches: 3. Germline V lookup: CDR1 ENHRY, CDR2 SYGVKD. The CDR3 sequence is 14 residues long. In DNA form, the CDR3 reads TGTGCCATCAGTGAGCGACAGGGGGGTACTGAAGCTTTCTTT. It encodes CAISERQGGTEAFF.

This clone was seen a handful of times. The chain links TRBV3-1 (or the pseudogene TRBV3-2) to TRBJ2-5, with unresolved D. The CDR3 has 12 residues. Germline CDR1 LGHDT, CDR2 YNNKEL (reference sequence). V gave up 3 bases and J gave up 3 bases, with 5 bases separating them. The CDR3, as DNA: TGTGCCAGCAGCCACACTAAAGAGACCCAGTACTTC. Translated: CASSHTKETQYF.

The rearrangement uses TRBV3-1 (or the pseudogene TRBV3-2) and TRBJ2-7; TRBD1 matches at 8 bases. The V gene end was trimmed by 0 bases and the J gene end by 2 bases; junction bases not matched to a gene: 6. The CDR3 runs 16 residues. The germline CDR1 and CDR2 sequences are LGHDT and YNNKEL (reference sequence). The CDR3 coding sequence is TGTGCCAGCAGCCAAGAGGTCCCCAGGGGGCCCTACGAGCAGTACGTC. Translation: CASSQEVPRGPYEQYV.

The gene calls are TRBV2 and TRBJ1-5; TRBD1 aligns across 9 bases. J was trimmed by 14 bases and V by 2 bases; bases with no gene match: 10. There are 14 residues in the CDR3. The germline V gene has CDR1 SNHLY and CDR2 FYNNEI. Here the CDR3 reads CASSEWRQGGTEHF. CDR3 DNA: TGTGCCAGCAGTGAATGGAGACAGGGGGGAACCGAGCATTTT.

The chain links TRBV6-5 to TRBJ1-1; 7 bases agree with TRBD1. From germline, CDR1 is MNHEY and CDR2 SVGAGI. This CDR3 is built from 15 residues. Unmatched junction bases numbered 10, after V lost 8 bases and J lost 1 base. The CDR3 DNA follows: TGTGCCAGCGGAGGTCCCCGGGACAGGAACACTGAAGCTTTCTTT. Protein: CASGGPRDRNTEAFF.